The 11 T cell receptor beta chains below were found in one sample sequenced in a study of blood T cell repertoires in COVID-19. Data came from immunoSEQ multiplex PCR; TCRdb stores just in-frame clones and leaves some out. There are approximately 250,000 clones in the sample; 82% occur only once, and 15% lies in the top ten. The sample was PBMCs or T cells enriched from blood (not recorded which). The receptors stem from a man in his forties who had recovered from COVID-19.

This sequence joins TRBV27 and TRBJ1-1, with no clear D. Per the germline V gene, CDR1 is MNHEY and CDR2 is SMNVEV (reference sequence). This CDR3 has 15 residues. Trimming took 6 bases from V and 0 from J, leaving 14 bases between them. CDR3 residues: CASSPGRRLNTEAFF. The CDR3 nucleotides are TGTGCCAGCAGCCCTGGAAGGCGGTTGAACACTGAAGCTTTCTTT.

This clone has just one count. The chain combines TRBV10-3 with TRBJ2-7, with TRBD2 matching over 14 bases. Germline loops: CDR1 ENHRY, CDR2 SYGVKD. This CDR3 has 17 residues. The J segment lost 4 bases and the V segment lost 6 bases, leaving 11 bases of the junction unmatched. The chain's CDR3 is CAIRSGTSGSASYEQYF. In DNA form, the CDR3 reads TGTGCCATCAGATCCGGGACTAGCGGGAGCGCCAGTTACGAGCAGTACTTC.

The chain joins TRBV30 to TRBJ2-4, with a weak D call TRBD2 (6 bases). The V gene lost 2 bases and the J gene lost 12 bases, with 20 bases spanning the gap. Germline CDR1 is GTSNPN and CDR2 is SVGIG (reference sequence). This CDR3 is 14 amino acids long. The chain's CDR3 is CAWSPTGTQGNQYF. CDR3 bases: TGTGCCTGGAGTCCCACGGGGACTCAGGGAAATCAGTACTTC. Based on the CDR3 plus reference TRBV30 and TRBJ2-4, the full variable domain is SQTIHQWPATLVQPVGSPLSLECTVEGTSNPNLYWYRQAAGRGLQLLFYSVGIGQISSEVPQNLSASRPQDRQFILSSKKLLLSDSGFYLCAWSPTGTQGNQYFGAGTRLSVL.

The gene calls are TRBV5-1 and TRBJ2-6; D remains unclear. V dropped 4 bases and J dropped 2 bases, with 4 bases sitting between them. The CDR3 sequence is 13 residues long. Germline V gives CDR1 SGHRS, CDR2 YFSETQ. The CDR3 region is CASSGPGANVLTF. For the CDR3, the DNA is TGCGCCAGCAGCGGCCCTGGGGCCAACGTCCTGACTTTC.

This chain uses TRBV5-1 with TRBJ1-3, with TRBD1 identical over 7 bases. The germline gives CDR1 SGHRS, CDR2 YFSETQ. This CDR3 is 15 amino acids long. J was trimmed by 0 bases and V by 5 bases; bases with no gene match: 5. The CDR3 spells CASRQGRNSGNTIYF. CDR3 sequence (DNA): TGCGCCAGCAGACAGGGGCGGAACTCTGGAAACACCATATATTTT.

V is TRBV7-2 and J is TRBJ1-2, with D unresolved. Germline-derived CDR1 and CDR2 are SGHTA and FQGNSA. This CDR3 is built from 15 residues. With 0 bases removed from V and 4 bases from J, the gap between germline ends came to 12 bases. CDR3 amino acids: CASSLAWEPAYGYTF. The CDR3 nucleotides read TGTGCCAGCAGCTTAGCGTGGGAGCCAGCCTATGGCTACACCTTC. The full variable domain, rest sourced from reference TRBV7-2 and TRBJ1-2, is GAGVSQSPSNKVTEKGKDVELRCDPISGHTALYWYRQSLGQGLEFLIYFQGNSAPDKSGLPSDRFSAERTGGSVSTLTIQRTQQEDSAVYLCASSLAWEPAYGYTFGSGTRLTVV.

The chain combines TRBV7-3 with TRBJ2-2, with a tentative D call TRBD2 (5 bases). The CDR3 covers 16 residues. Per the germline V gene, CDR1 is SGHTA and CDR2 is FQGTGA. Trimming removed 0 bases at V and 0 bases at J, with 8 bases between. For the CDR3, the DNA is TGTGCCAGCAGCTTAACCACCGGGGCGAACACCGGGGAGCTGTTTTTT. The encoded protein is CASSLTTGANTGELFF.

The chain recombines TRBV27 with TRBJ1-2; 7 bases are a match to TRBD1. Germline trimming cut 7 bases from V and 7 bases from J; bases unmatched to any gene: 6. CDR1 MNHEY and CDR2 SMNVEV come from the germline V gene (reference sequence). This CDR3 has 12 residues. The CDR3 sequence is CASKRQGGGYTF. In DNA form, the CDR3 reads TGTGCCAGCAAAAGACAGGGTGGTGGCTACACCTTC.

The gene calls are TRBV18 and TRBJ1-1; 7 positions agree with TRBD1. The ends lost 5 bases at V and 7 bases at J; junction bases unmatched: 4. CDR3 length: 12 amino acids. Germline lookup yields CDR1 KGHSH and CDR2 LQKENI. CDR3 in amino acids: CASSTGDNEAFF. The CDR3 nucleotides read TGTGCCAGCTCAACAGGGGATAATGAAGCTTTCTTT.

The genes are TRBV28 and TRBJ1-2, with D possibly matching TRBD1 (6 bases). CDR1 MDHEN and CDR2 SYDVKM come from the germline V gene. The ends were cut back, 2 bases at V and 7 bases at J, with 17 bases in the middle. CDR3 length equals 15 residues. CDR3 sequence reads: CASSLPSGQSGGYTF. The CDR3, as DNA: TGTGCCAGCAGTTTACCCTCCGGACAGTCGGGTGGCTACACCTTC.

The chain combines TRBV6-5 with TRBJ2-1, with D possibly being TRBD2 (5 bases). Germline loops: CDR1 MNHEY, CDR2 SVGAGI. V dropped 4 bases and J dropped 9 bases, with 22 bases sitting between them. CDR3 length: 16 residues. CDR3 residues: CASSLRAFSPWAEQFF. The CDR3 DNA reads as TGTGCCAGCAGTTTGAGGGCCTTCTCCCCATGGGCTGAGCAGTTCTTC.